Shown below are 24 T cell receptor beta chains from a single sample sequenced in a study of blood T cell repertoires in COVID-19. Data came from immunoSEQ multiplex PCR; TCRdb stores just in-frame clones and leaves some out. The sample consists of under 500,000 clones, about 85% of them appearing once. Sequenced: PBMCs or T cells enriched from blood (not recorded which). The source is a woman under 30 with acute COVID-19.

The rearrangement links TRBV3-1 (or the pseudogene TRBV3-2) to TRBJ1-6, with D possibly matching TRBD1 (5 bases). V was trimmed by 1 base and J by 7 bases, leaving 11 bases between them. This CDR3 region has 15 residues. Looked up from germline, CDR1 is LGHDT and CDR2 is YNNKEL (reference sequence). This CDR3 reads CASSQVSRTNSPLHF. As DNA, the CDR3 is TGTGCCAGCAGCCAAGTGTCCCGGACAAATTCACCCCTCCACTTT.

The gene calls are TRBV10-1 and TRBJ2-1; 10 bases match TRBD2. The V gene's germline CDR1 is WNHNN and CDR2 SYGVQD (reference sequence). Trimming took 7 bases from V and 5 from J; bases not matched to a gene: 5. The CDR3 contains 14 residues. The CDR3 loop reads CASTSGGGNNEQFF. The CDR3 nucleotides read TGCGCCAGCACCAGCGGGGGGGGAAACAATGAGCAGTTCTTC.

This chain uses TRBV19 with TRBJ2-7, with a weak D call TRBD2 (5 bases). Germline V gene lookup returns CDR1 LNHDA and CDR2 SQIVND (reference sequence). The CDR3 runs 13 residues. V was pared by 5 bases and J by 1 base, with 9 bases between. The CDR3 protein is CASSDGGSYEQYF. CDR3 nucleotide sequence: TGTGCCAGTAGTGATGGAGGTTCCTACGAGCAGTACTTC. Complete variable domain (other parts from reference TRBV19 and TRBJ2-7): DGGITQSPKYLFRKEGQNVTLSCEQNLNHDAMYWYRQDPGQGLRLIYYSQIVNDFQKGDIAEGYSVSREKKESFPLTVTSAQKNPTAFYLCASSDGGSYEQYFGPGTRLTVT.

CDR3 amino acids: CSGGRGETQYF. DNA of the CDR3: TGCAGTGGGGGTAGGGGCGAGACCCAGTACTTC. This rearrangement joins TRBV20-1 to TRBJ2-5; the D gene is possibly TRBD1 (5 bases). This CDR3 comprises 11 residues. V lost 7 bases, J lost 5 bases, and 11 bases lay in between. CDR1 and CDR2 from the germline V gene are DFQATT and SNEGSKA (reference sequence).

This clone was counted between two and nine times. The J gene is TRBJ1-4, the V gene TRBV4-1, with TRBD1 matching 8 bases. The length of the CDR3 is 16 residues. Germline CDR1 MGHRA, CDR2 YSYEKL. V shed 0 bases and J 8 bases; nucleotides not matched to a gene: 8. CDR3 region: CASSQDPGGSLEKLFF. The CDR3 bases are TGCGCCAGCAGCCAAGATCCAGGGGGCAGTTTGGAAAAACTGTTTTTT.

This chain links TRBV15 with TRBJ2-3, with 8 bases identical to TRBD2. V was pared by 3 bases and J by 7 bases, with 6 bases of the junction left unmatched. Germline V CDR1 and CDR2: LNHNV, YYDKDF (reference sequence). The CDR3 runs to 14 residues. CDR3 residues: CATSSGRAGNTQYF. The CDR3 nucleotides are TGTGCCACCAGCAGCGGGAGGGCCGGGAATACGCAGTATTTT.

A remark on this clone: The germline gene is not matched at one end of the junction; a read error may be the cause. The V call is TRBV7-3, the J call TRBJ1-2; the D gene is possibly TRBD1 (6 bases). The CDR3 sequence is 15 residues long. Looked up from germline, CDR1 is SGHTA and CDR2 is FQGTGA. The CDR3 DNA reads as TGTGCCAGCAGCATAACCGGGACATCGTTCTATGGCTACACCTTC. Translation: CASSITGTSFYGYTF.

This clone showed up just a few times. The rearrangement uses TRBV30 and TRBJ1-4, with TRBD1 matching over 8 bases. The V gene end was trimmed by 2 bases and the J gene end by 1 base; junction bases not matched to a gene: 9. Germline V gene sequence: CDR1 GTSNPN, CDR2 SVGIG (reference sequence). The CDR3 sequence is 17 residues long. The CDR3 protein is CAWSPSDRVETNEKLFF. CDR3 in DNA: TGTGCCTGGAGTCCGTCGGACAGGGTGGAAACTAATGAAAAACTGTTTTTT.

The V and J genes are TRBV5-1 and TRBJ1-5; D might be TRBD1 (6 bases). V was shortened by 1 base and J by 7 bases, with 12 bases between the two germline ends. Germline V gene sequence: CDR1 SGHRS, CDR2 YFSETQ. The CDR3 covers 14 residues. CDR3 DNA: TGCGCCAGCAGCTTGAGTGGGGGCCTGCAGCCCCAGCATTTT. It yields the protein CASSLSGGLQPQHF.

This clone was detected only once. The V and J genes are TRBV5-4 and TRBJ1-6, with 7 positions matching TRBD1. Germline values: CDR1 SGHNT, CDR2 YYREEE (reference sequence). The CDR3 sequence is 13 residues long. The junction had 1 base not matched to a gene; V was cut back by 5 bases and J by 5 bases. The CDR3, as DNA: TGTGCCAGCAGGGGACAGAATAATTCACCCCTCCACTTT. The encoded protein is CASRGQNNSPLHF. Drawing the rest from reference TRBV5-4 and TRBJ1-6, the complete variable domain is ETGVTQSPTHLIKTRGQQVTLRCSSQSGHNTVSWYQQALGQGPQFIFQYYREEENGRGNFPPRFSGLQFPNYSSELNVNALELDDSALYLCASRGQNNSPLHFGNGTRLTVT.

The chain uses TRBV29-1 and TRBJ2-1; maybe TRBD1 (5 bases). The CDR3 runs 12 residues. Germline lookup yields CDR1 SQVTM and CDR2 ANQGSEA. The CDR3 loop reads CSWGLSYNEQFF. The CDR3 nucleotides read TGCAGTTGGGGCCTCTCCTACAATGAGCAGTTCTTC.

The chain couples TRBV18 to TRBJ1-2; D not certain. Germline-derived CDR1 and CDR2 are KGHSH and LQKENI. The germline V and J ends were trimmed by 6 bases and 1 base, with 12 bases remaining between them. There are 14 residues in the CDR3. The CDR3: CASSPNTDNYGYTF. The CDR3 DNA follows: TGTGCCAGCTCCCCAAACACAGATAACTATGGCTACACCTTC.

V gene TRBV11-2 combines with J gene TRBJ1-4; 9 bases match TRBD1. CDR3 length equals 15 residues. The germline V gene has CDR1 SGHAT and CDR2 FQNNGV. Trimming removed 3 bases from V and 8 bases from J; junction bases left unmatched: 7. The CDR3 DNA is TGTGCCAGCAGCTTGCGGGACAGGGTTACGGAAAAACTGTTTTTT. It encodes CASSLRDRVTEKLFF. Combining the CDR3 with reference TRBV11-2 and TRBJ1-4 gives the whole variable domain EAGVAQSPRYKIIEKRQSVAFWCNPISGHATLYWYQQILGQGPKLLIQFQNNGVVDDSQLPKDRFSAERLKGVDSTLKIQPAKLEDSAVYLCASSLRDRVTEKLFFGSGTQLSVL.

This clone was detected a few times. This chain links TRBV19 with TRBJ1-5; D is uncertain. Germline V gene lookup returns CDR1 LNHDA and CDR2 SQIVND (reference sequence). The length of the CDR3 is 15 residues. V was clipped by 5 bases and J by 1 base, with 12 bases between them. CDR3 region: CASSGEEGSNQPQHF. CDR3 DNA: TGTGCCAGTAGTGGAGAGGAGGGAAGCAATCAGCCCCAGCATTTT.

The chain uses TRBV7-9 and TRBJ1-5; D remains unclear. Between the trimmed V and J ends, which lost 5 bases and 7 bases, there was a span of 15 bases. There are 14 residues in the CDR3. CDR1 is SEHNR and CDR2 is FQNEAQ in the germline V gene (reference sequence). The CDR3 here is CASSQEAGRQPQHF. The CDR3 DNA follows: TGTGCCAGCAGCCAGGAGGCGGGAAGGCAGCCCCAGCATTTT.

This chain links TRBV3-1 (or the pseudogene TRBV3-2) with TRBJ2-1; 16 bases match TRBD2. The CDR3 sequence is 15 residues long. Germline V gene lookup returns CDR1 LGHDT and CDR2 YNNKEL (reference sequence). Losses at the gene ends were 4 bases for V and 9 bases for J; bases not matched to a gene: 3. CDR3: CASSRGTSGGAEQFF. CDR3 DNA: TGTGCCAGCAGCCGCGGGACTAGCGGGGGGGCTGAGCAGTTCTTC.

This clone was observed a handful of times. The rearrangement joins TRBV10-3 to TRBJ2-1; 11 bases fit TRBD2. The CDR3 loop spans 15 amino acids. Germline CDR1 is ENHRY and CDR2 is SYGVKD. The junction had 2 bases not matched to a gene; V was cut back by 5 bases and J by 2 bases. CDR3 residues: CAISPTSGAYNEQFF. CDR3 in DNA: TGTGCCATCAGTCCGACTAGCGGGGCCTACAATGAGCAGTTCTTC.

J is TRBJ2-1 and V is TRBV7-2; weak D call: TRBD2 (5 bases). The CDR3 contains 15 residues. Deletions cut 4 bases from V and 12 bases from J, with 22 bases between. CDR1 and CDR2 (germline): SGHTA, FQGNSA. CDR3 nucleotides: TGTGCCAGCAGCTCCCAAGGGAGTAGTTTTCGGGGGCAGTTCTTC. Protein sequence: CASSSQGSSFRGQFF.

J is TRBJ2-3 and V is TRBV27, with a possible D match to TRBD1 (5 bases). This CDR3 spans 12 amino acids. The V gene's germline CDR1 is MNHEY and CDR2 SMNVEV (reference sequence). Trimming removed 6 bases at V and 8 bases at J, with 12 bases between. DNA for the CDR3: TGTGCCAGCAGATATCAGGGTGGTACGCAGTATTTT. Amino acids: CASRYQGGTQYF.

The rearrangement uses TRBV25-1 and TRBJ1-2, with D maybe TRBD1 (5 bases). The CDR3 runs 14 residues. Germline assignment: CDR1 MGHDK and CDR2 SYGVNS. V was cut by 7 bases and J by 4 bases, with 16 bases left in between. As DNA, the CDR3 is TGTGCCAGCATAGAGCAGGGAGGGACCTATGGCTACACCTTC. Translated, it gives CASIEQGGTYGYTF.

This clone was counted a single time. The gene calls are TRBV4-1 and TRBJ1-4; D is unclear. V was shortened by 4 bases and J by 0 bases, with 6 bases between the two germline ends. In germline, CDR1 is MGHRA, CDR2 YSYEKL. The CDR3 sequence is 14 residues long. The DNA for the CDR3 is TGCGCCAGCAGCCCGGGAGCAACTAATGAAAAACTGTTTTTT. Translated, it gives CASSPGATNEKLFF.

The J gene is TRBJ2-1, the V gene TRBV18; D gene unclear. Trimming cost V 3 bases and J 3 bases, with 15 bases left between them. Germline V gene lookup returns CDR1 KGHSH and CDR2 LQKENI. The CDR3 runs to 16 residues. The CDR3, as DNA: TGTGCCAGCTCACCCCTTCTAGTGTTAGGCTACAATGAGCAGTTCTTC. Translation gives CASSPLLVLGYNEQFF.

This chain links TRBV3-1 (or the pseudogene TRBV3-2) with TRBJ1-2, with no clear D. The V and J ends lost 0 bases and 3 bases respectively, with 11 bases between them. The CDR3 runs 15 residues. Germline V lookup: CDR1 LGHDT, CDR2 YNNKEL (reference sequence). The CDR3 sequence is CASSQDLRGDYGYTF. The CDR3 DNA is TGTGCCAGCAGCCAAGATCTGCGGGGAGACTATGGCTACACCTTC.

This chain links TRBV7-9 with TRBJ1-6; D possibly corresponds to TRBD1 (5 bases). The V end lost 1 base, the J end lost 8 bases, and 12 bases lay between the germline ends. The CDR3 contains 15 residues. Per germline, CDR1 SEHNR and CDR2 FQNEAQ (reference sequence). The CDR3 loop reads CASSLGSRDDSPLHF. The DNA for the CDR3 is TGTGCCAGCAGCTTAGGCAGCAGGGATGATTCACCCCTCCACTTT.